A selection of T cell receptor beta chains follows, all from one sample in a study of blood T cell repertoires in COVID-19. The assay was immunoSEQ multiplex PCR, and TCRdb's table has in-frame clones only and misses some. The sample consists of about 230,000 clones, over 80% of them appearing once. The sample comprised peripheral blood. The receptors shown here come from a woman between 65 and 79 years old with active or convalescent COVID-19. The CDR3 runs from the conserved cysteine through the conserved F or W. The D gene is left open where the match is weak. Not every row has a clone size; where given, it reads once, few, many or a size class.

size: .; D: TRBD1; V: TRBV19; J: TRBJ1-2; CDR3: CASSIEWTGVYGYTF; DNA: TGTGCCAGTAGTATAGAATGGACAGGGGTCTATGGCTACACCTTC
size: .; D: .; V: TRBV6-1; J: TRBJ1-2; CDR3: CASSEVTDRGYTF; DNA: TGTGCCAGCAGTGAAGTAACAGACAGGGGCTACACCTTC
size: .; D: TRBD2; V: TRBV9; J: TRBJ2-1; CDR3: CASSVWGGRDTNEQFF; DNA: TGTGCCAGCAGCGTATGGGGGGGAAGGGATACCAATGAGCAGTTCTTC
size: .; D: .; V: TRBV5-1; J: TRBJ2-3; CDR3: CASSLAPLGANTDTQYF; DNA: TGCGCCAGCAGCTTGGCCCCTTTAGGGGCCAACACAGATACGCAGTATTTT
size: .; D: .; V: TRBV30; J: TRBJ1-2; CDR3: CAWSLERQVFYGYTF; DNA: TGTGCCTGGAGTCTAGAGAGACAGGTCTTCTATGGCTACACCTTC
size: .; D: TRBD2; V: TRBV19; J: TRBJ2-1; CDR3: CASRGGPYNEQFF; DNA: TGTGCCAGTCGGGGGGGCCCCTACAATGAGCAGTTCTTC
size: .; D: TRBD1; V: TRBV6-5; J: TRBJ2-7; CDR3: CASSPNRGTYEQYF; DNA: TGTGCCAGCAGCCCGAACAGGGGAACCTACGAGCAGTACTTC
size: once; D: .; V: TRBV2; J: TRBJ1-1; CDR3: CASSESGLPAEAFF; DNA: TGTGCCAGCAGTGAATCGGGACTCCCGGCCGAAGCTTTCTTT
size: .; D: .; V: TRBV2; J: TRBJ2-6; CDR3: CAKDSSGANVLTF; DNA: TGTGCCAAGGACAGCTCTGGGGCCAACGTCCTGACTTTC
size: .; D: .; V: TRBV30; J: TRBJ2-1; CDR3: CAWKIVEQFF; DNA: TGTGCCTGGAAGATAGTTGAGCAGTTCTTC
size: .; D: TRBD1; V: TRBV6-5; J: TRBJ2-2; CDR3: CASRAGTANTGELFF; DNA: TGTGCCAGCAGGGCCGGGACAGCGAACACCGGGGAGCTGTTTTTT
size: .; D: .; V: TRBV2; J: TRBJ1-2; CDR3: CASSALDYGYTF; DNA: TGTGCCAGCAGCGCACTAGACTATGGCTACACCTTC
size: .; D: TRBD1; V: TRBV7-3; J: TRBJ2-7; CDR3: CASSLSGQASYEQYF; DNA: TGTGCCAGCAGCTTATCCGGACAGGCGTCCTACGAGCAGTACTTC
size: .; D: TRBD1; V: TRBV12-3/TRBV12-4; J: TRBJ1-4; CDR3: CASRLGGQGKLFF; DNA: TGTGCCAGCAGACTCGGCGGACAGGGAAAACTGTTTTTT
size: .; D: TRBD1; V: TRBV5-1; J: TRBJ2-4; CDR3: CASSLLRTGENIQYF; DNA: TGCGCCAGCAGCTTGTTAAGGACAGGGGAAAACATTCAGTACTTC
size: .; D: TRBD1; V: TRBV7-6; J: TRBJ1-1; CDR3: CASSRDSNTEAFF; DNA: TGTGCCAGCAGCCGGGACAGCAACACTGAAGCTTTCTTT
size: .; D: TRBD1; V: TRBV19; J: TRBJ2-7; CDR3: CASSPTPGTGGLEQYF; DNA: TGTGCCAGTAGTCCTACCCCCGGGACAGGGGGCCTGGAGCAGTACTTC
size: .; D: .; V: TRBV7-3; J: TRBJ2-3; CDR3: CASSLQGGGDTQYF; DNA: TGTGCCAGCAGCCTTCAGGGTGGTGGAGATACGCAGTATTTT
size: .; D: .; V: TRBV20-1; J: TRBJ1-6; CDR3: CSASPSPLHF; DNA: TGCAGTGCTAGTCCATCACCCCTCCACTTT
size: .; D: TRBD2; V: TRBV6-2/TRBV6-3; J: TRBJ2-5; CDR3: CASSPQMGGRGETQYF; DNA: TGTGCCAGCAGCCCCCAAATGGGAGGGCGGGGGGAGACCCAGTACTTC
size: once; D: TRBD1; V: TRBV5-1; J: TRBJ1-2; CDR3: CASSFGQGADGYTF; DNA: TGCGCCAGCAGCTTTGGGCAGGGGGCCGATGGCTACACCTTC
size: .; D: .; V: TRBV19; J: TRBJ1-5; CDR3: CASTEVLENQPQHF; DNA: TGTGCCAGTACGGAGGTTTTAGAAAATCAGCCCCAGCATTTT
size: .; D: .; V: TRBV4-3; J: TRBJ2-2; CDR3: CASSQDTGYLGTGELFF; DNA: TGCGCCAGCAGCCAAGATACGGGGTATTTAGGCACCGGGGAGCTGTTTTTT
size: .; D: TRBD1; V: TRBV4-1; J: TRBJ1-2; CDR3: CASSQQGALDGYTF; DNA: TGCGCCAGCAGCCAACAGGGGGCCCTAGATGGCTACACCTTC
size: .; D: .; V: TRBV6-6; J: TRBJ2-1; CDR3: CASNTGYNEQFF; DNA: TGTGCCAGCAACACCGGGTACAATGAGCAGTTCTTC
size: .; D: .; V: TRBV7-2; J: TRBJ2-7; CDR3: CASSFRQGHEQYF; DNA: TGTGCCAGCAGCTTTCGGCAGGGCCACGAGCAGTACTTC
size: .; D: TRBD1; V: TRBV7-9; J: TRBJ1-1; CDR3: CASSSDRDTEAFF; DNA: TGTGCCAGCAGCTCAGACAGGGACACTGAAGCTTTCTTT
size: .; D: .; V: TRBV28; J: TRBJ2-3; CDR3: CASGASTDTQYF; DNA: TGTGCCAGCGGGGCTAGCACAGATACGCAGTATTTT
size: .; D: TRBD2; V: TRBV10-3; J: TRBJ2-7; CDR3: CAISEWLAGPAYEQYF; DNA: TGTGCCATCAGTGAGTGGCTAGCGGGGCCCGCCTACGAGCAGTACTTC
size: .; D: TRBD2; V: TRBV19; J: TRBJ2-2; CDR3: CASSPKRGWAGELFF; DNA: TGTGCCAGTAGTCCCAAGCGGGGGTGGGCCGGGGAGCTGTTTTTT
size: .; D: .; V: TRBV27; J: TRBJ2-7; CDR3: CASSFGVGDSYEQYF; DNA: TGTGCCAGCAGTTTCGGGGTTGGGGATTCCTACGAGCAGTACTTC
size: .; D: TRBD1; V: TRBV3-1/TRBV3-2; J: TRBJ1-2; CDR3: CASSQEDRALGYTF; DNA: TGTGCCAGCAGCCAAGAAGACAGGGCTCTTGGCTACACCTTC
size: many; D: .; V: TRBV11-2; J: TRBJ2-7; CDR3: CASSGTGRPRGEQYF; DNA: TGTGCCAGCAGCGGAACAGGGCGCCCTAGGGGCGAGCAGTACTTC
size: few; D: .; V: TRBV3-1/TRBV3-2; J: TRBJ1-5; CDR3: CASSPAPGVNQPQHF; DNA: TGTGCCAGCAGCCCCGCCCCGGGGGTCAATCAGCCCCAGCATTTT
size: .; D: TRBD2; V: TRBV10-1; J: TRBJ2-1; CDR3: CASMHFGLAAYNEQFF; DNA: TGCGCCAGCATGCATTTTGGACTAGCGGCATACAATGAGCAGTTCTTC
size: .; D: .; V: TRBV5-4; J: TRBJ2-5; CDR3: CASSQGGTQETQYF; DNA: TGTGCCAGCAGTCAGGGTGGAACTCAAGAGACCCAGTACTTC
size: .; D: TRBD2; V: TRBV28; J: TRBJ2-7; CDR3: CASTLARAGGSYEQYF; DNA: TGTGCCAGCACCCTAGCCCGGGCGGGGGGTTCCTACGAGCAGTACTTC
size: .; D: .; V: TRBV12-1; J: TRBJ2-3; CDR3: CASSSAGQGKTDTQYF; DNA: TGTGCCAGCAGCTCGGCGGGACAGGGTAAAACAGATACGCAGTATTTT
size: once; D: .; V: TRBV6-5; J: TRBJ2-5; CDR3: CASTGGQVQETQYF; DNA: TGTGCCAGCACCGGCGGGCAGGTCCAGGAGACCCAGTACTTC
size: few; D: .; V: TRBV5-6; J: TRBJ2-7; CDR3: CASTREYEQYF; DNA: TGTGCCAGCACCCGGGAATACGAGCAGTACTTC
size: .; D: .; V: TRBV30; J: TRBJ1-3; CDR3: CAWRSHRDGDTIYF; DNA: TGTGCCTGGAGGTCACACAGGGATGGAGACACCATATATTTT
size: .; D: .; V: TRBV6-6; J: TRBJ2-1; CDR3: CASSPYPSDVRRLSSYNEQFF; DNA: TGTGCCAGCAGTCCATACCCAAGTGACGTCCGAAGACTAAGCTCCTACAATGAGCAGTTCTTC
size: .; D: TRBD1; V: TRBV5-8; J: TRBJ2-1; CDR3: CASSYYRGVQFF; DNA: TGTGCCAGCAGCTACTACAGGGGGGTGCAGTTCTTC
size: .; D: .; V: TRBV30; J: TRBJ1-1; CDR3: CAWNWNTEAFF; DNA: TGTGCCTGGAACTGGAACACTGAAGCTTTCTTT
size: .; D: .; V: TRBV27; J: TRBJ1-4; CDR3: CASSLWGGVEKLFF; DNA: TGTGCCAGCAGTTTATGGGGCGGTGTTGAAAAACTGTTTTTT
size: .; D: TRBD1; V: TRBV30; J: TRBJ1-5; CDR3: CAWRDRGVNQPQHF; DNA: TGTGCCTGGAGGGACAGGGGGGTTAATCAGCCCCAGCATTTT
size: .; D: .; V: TRBV30; J: TRBJ2-7; CDR3: CAWSSSGYEQYF; DNA: TGTGCCTGGAGTTCCTCCGGTTACGAGCAGTACTTC
size: .; D: .; V: TRBV2; J: TRBJ2-3; CDR3: CASSGPTDPSTDTQYF; DNA: TGTGCCAGCAGCGGCCCGACAGATCCTAGCACAGATACGCAGTATTTT
size: few; D: TRBD2; V: TRBV7-2; J: TRBJ2-2; CDR3: CASSWAGVTNTGELFF; DNA: TGTGCCAGCAGCTGGGCGGGGGTTACGAACACCGGGGAGCTGTTTTTT
size: .; D: TRBD1; V: TRBV5-4; J: TRBJ2-7; CDR3: CASSLVTGAGHEQYF; DNA: TGTGCCAGCAGCTTGGTTACAGGGGCAGGCCACGAGCAGTACTTC
size: .; D: .; V: TRBV6-6; J: TRBJ2-7; CDR3: CASSSTGFSSYEQYF; DNA: TGTGCCAGCAGTTCCACAGGGTTTAGCTCCTACGAGCAGTACTTC
size: .; D: .; V: TRBV5-1; J: TRBJ2-1; CDR3: CASSLDQGSYNEQFF; DNA: TGCGCCAGCAGCTTGGATCAGGGCTCCTACAATGAGCAGTTCTTC
size: few; D: .; V: TRBV27; J: TRBJ2-7; CDR3: CASSLYYGATYEQYF; DNA: TGTGCCAGCAGTTTATACTATGGCGCCACCTACGAGCAGTACTTC
size: .; D: .; V: TRBV28; J: TRBJ2-7; CDR3: CASTPGLGTYEQYF; DNA: TGTGCCAGCACCCCGGGACTGGGGACCTACGAGCAGTACTTC